These 29 T cell receptor beta chains came from one sample sequenced in a study of T cells in Graves' hyperthyroidism and ophthalmopathy. Authors of the study amplified TCR beta CDR3 regions from RNA transcripts. In the first-round RT-PCR of the TCR CDR3, the HTBI primer set was used. MiXCR, applied by TCRdb to the multiplex PCR reads, yields one record per CDR3 protein. Of 500,000 to 650,000 distinct CDR3 sequences in the sample, just under 20% are singletons; the top ten hold around 50%. Sequencing input: blood. These receptors were obtained from a man between 35 and 55 years old with Graves' ophthalmopathy.

This clonotype was seen many times. This chain connects TRBV20-1 to TRBJ1-5, with D hard to call. Germline-derived CDR1 and CDR2 are DFQATT and SNEGSKA (reference sequence). V dropped 4 bases and J dropped 4 bases, with 11 bases sitting between them. The CDR3 runs 13 residues. CDR3 sequence (DNA): TGCAGTGCTATAGGCCAGCAAAATCAGCCCCAGCATTTT. Amino acids: CSAIGQQNQPQHF.

This clonotype showed up just a few times. This rearrangement joins TRBV9 to TRBJ1-1, with 12 bases that match TRBD1. Unmatched junction bases numbered 5, after V lost 0 bases and J lost 8 bases. This CDR3 has 15 residues. The V gene's germline CDR1 is SGDLS and CDR2 YYNGEE. The CDR3 bases are TGTGCCAGCAGCGTAGGGGGACAGGGGGCCGTAGAAGCTTTCTTT. Its protein product is CASSVGGQGAVEAFF.

This clonotype was picked up a small number of times. The chain employs TRBV5-1 and TRBJ1-3, with TRBD1 identical over 7 bases. This CDR3 has 15 residues. Germline V CDR1 and CDR2: SGHRS, YFSETQ. J was trimmed by 0 bases and V by 7 bases; bases with no gene match: 7. CDR3 nucleotides: TGCGCCAGCCGCGAGGGGGCACACTCTGGAAACACCATATATTTT. Protein product: CASREGAHSGNTIYF.

The chain employs TRBV27 and TRBJ1-2; perhaps TRBD1 as D (5 bases). Germline loops: CDR1 MNHEY, CDR2 SMNVEV (reference sequence). Trimming stripped 6 bases from V and 3 bases from J, with 17 bases between. The CDR3 consists of 15 residues. CDR3 DNA: TGTGCCAGCAGCGTTTTACCGGGACGCGACTATGGCTACACCTTC. Translated, it gives CASSVLPGRDYGYTF.

V is TRBV5-1 and J is TRBJ2-5, with D possibly matching TRBD2 (5 bases). This CDR3 comprises 17 residues. Germline CDR1 reads SGHRS; CDR2 reads YFSETQ. V lost 0 bases and J lost 3, with 18 bases in between. The CDR3 here is CASSLGVLSEAKETQYF. CDR3 nucleotide sequence: TGCGCCAGCAGCTTGGGGGTGTTGTCGGAGGCCAAAGAGACCCAGTACTTC.

This clonotype was seen more than once but under ten times. The chain recombines TRBV2 with TRBJ1-4; D is unresolved. V shed 7 bases and J shed 0 bases, with 9 bases lying between them. Germline V gene lookup returns CDR1 SNHLY and CDR2 FYNNEI. The CDR3 has 14 amino acids. This CDR3 is CASTSASTNEKLFF. CDR3 sequence (DNA): TGTGCCAGCACTTCAGCCTCAACTAATGAAAAACTGTTTTTT.

J is TRBJ1-2 and V is TRBV3-1, with unresolved D. The CDR3 contains 14 residues. The germline V and J ends were trimmed by 0 bases and 4 bases, with 9 bases remaining between them. Germline loops: CDR1 LGHDT, CDR2 YNNKEL (reference sequence). The CDR3 spells CASSQDRNFYGYTF. The CDR3 DNA is TGTGCCAGCAGCCAAGATAGGAACTTCTATGGCTACACCTTC.

This clonotype showed up just a few times. Here the CDR3 reads CASAGTAYSGNTIYF. The CDR3 DNA follows: TGTGCCAGCGCCGGGACGGCGTACTCTGGAAACACCATATATTTT. V gene TRBV19 combines with J gene TRBJ1-3, with D possibly being TRBD1 (5 bases). Trimming pared 9 bases from V and 0 bases from J, leaving 15 bases between. The length of the CDR3 is 15 residues. Germline CDR1 and CDR2: LNHDA and SQIVND (reference sequence).

This rearrangement joins TRBV7-2 to TRBJ2-4, with D tentatively TRBD2 (6 bases). Germline CDR1 is SGHTA and CDR2 is FQGNSA. The germline V and J ends were trimmed by 4 bases and 3 bases, with 10 bases remaining between them. This CDR3 has 14 amino acids. CDR3 sequence (DNA): TGTGCCAGCAGCTGGCGGGGAAACAAAAACATTCAGTACTTC. Its translation: CASSWRGNKNIQYF.

This clonotype was counted only a few times. CDR3 nucleotides: TGTGCCAGCAGTGAGCGACAGAACACCGGGGAGCTGTTTTTT. It specifies CASSERQNTGELFF. The genes are TRBV6-1 and TRBJ2-2; D is unclear. Germline values: CDR1 MNHNS, CDR2 SASEGT. The V and J ends lost 3 bases and 1 base respectively, with 6 bases between them. The CDR3 has 14 residues.

This clonotype was counted only a few times. The V gene is TRBV7-3, the J gene TRBJ2-2; a weak D match, TRBD2 (6 bases). Per germline, CDR1 SGHTA and CDR2 FQGTGA. V was trimmed by 0 bases and J by 2 bases, leaving 16 bases between them. The length of the CDR3 is 18 residues. CDR3 residues: CASSLTRGATRNTGELFF. CDR3 nucleotides: TGTGCCAGCAGCTTAACCCGTGGCGCGACTAGAAACACCGGGGAGCTGTTTTTT.

This clonotype came up many times. The genes are TRBV7-9 and TRBJ2-7; 7 bases align to TRBD2. J was trimmed by 3 bases and V by 5 bases; bases with no gene match: 4. Per germline, CDR1 SEHNR and CDR2 FQNEAQ (reference sequence). CDR3 length: 13 amino acids. The CDR3 DNA sequence: TGTGCCAGCAGCAGGGGACTACTCTACGAGCAGTACTTC. It is translated as CASSRGLLYEQYF.

The rearrangement joins TRBV10-3 to TRBJ2-2; D unclear. Trimming shortened V by 11 bases and J by 7 bases, and 8 bases separated the two germline ends. CDR1 and CDR2 from the germline V gene are ENHRY and SYGVKD. The CDR3 length is 10 residues. The CDR3 here is CASLGGELFF. The CDR3 nucleotides read TGTGCCTCCCTGGGCGGGGAGCTGTTTTTT.

The gene calls are TRBV25-1 and TRBJ2-7; a weak D match, TRBD1 (6 bases). V lost 4 bases to trimming and J lost 3 bases, with 13 bases between them. Germline V CDR1 and CDR2: MGHDK, SYGVNS. The CDR3 sequence is 14 residues long. CDR3 sequence: CASSAGLGGYEQYF. As DNA, the CDR3 is TGTGCCAGCAGTGCCGGGCTAGGGGGCTACGAGCAGTACTTC.

DNA of the CDR3: TGCGCCAGCAGCTACCAGGTTGGTGGGGCCAACGTCCTGACTTTC. Translating gives CASSYQVGGANVLTF. The rearrangement uses TRBV4-1 and TRBJ2-6; no clear D gene. The germline V gene has CDR1 MGHRA and CDR2 YSYEKL. Trimming stripped 5 bases from V and 3 bases from J, with 11 bases between. The CDR3 runs to 15 residues.

J is TRBJ1-1 and V is TRBV5-1, with TRBD1 matching 10 bases. Germline-derived CDR1 and CDR2 are SGHRS and YFSETQ. This CDR3 is built from 14 residues. The trim removed 4 bases at V and 5 bases at J, leaving 5 bases unmatched. The CDR3 loop reads CASSQRTGGTEAFF. The CDR3 DNA follows: TGCGCCAGCAGCCAACGGACAGGGGGGACTGAAGCTTTCTTT.

The gene calls are TRBV6-1 and TRBJ1-2; 10 bases agree with TRBD1. This CDR3 contains 14 residues. In germline, CDR1 is MNHNS, CDR2 SASEGT. Trimming took 8 bases from V and 8 from J; bases not matched to a gene: 11. Written as DNA, the CDR3 is TGTGCCAGCGCTACCGGGACAGGGGTTGGCGGCTACACCTTC. Encoded protein: CASATGTGVGGYTF.

This clonotype was recorded many times. The chain links TRBV3-1 to TRBJ2-5, with 10 bases that match TRBD1. This CDR3 spans 15 amino acids. Germline V lookup: CDR1 LGHDT, CDR2 YNNKEL (reference sequence). After removal of 6 bases from V and 2 bases from J, the junction contained 6 bases not matched to a gene. CDR3 amino acids: CASRTGTGAQETQYF. The CDR3 DNA reads as TGTGCCAGCAGAACCGGGACAGGGGCTCAAGAGACCCAGTACTTC.

This clonotype has a count of ten or more. This rearrangement joins TRBV28 to TRBJ1-5; 8 bases map to TRBD1. V shed 5 bases, J shed 7 bases, and the junction held 7 bases outside the gene matches. The CDR3 is made up of 14 amino acids. Germline V CDR1 and CDR2: MDHEN, SYDVKM. The CDR3 loop is CASSIGQGHQPQHF. The CDR3 nucleotides read TGTGCCAGCAGTATAGGACAGGGCCACCAGCCCCAGCATTTT.

This clonotype occurred many times. This chain connects TRBV20-1 to TRBJ2-7, with TRBD1 matching over 10 bases. Germline V gene lookup returns CDR1 DFQATT and CDR2 SNEGSKA (reference sequence). The CDR3 is 13 amino acids. V was clipped by 5 bases and J by 7 bases; unmatched bases: 8. The CDR3 sequence is CSAPRQGAGEQYF. DNA of the CDR3: TGCAGTGCTCCCAGACAGGGGGCGGGTGAGCAGTACTTC.

This clonotype was counted between two and nine times. The chain couples TRBV11-2 to TRBJ2-3, with D tentatively TRBD1 or TRBD2 (5 bases each). Per the germline V gene, CDR1 is SGHAT and CDR2 is FQNNGV. This CDR3 is 13 amino acids long. The germline V and J ends were trimmed by 6 bases and 6 bases, with 13 bases remaining between them. The CDR3 DNA reads TGTGCCAGCAGTGAATCCTGGGGGGATACGCAGTATTTT. Translated, it gives CASSESWGDTQYF. The full variable domain, its missing parts supplied by reference TRBV11-2 and TRBJ2-3, is EAGVAQSPRYKIIEKRQSVAFWCNPISGHATLYWYQQILGQGPKLLIQFQNNGVVDDSQLPKDRFSAERLKGVDSTLKIQPAKLEDSAVYLCASSESWGDTQYFGPGTRLTVL.

This clonotype was counted many times. This rearrangement joins TRBV11-2 to TRBJ1-1; D uncertain. Trimming took off 0 bases at V and 4 bases at J, with 15 bases between the two ends. The CDR3 has 16 amino acids. Germline V lookup: CDR1 SGHAT, CDR2 FQNNGV. The CDR3 here is CASSLDPGGLGTEAFF. As DNA, the CDR3 is TGTGCCAGCAGCTTAGATCCTGGTGGCTTGGGCACTGAAGCTTTCTTT.

This chain uses TRBV12-3 or TRBV12-4 with TRBJ2-2; D possibly corresponds to TRBD2 (7 bases). Trimming removed 1 base from V and 4 bases from J, with 13 bases in between. The CDR3 is 16 amino acids. In DNA form, the CDR3 reads TGTGCCAGCAGTTTAGTTGGGGGCGGGAGCACCGGGGAGCTGTTTTTT. Translating gives CASSLVGGGSTGELFF.

There are a few counts of this clonotype. This sequence joins TRBV20-1 and TRBJ1-2; D is possibly TRBD1 (5 bases). Trimming pared 1 base from V and 8 bases from J, leaving 14 bases between. The CDR3 is made up of 13 amino acids. The germline gives CDR1 DFQATT, CDR2 SNEGSKA (reference sequence). The CDR3 loop reads CSARVGQGDGYTF. DNA of the CDR3: TGCAGTGCTAGAGTAGGGCAGGGAGACGGCTACACCTTC.

V usage is TRBV20-1 and J usage is TRBJ2-1, with 7 bases aligning to TRBD1. The CDR3 length is 13 residues. V trimming: 3 bases; J trimming: 4 bases; junction bases outside the gene matches: 3. Looked up from germline, CDR1 is DFQATT and CDR2 is SNEGSKA (reference sequence). This CDR3 is CSARGTVYNEQFF. The CDR3 DNA reads TGCAGTGCTAGGGGGACAGTGTACAATGAGCAGTTCTTC.

The CDR3 DNA sequence: TGTGCCAGCAGTTCTGGACAGGGGGGGATAAATGAGCAGTTCTTC. Protein: CASSSGQGGINEQFF. The rearrangement uses TRBV6-5 and TRBJ2-1; 10 bases are shared with TRBD1. Trimming cost V 4 bases and J 7 bases; bases outside gene matches: 7. Germline V gene sequence: CDR1 MNHEY, CDR2 SVGAGI. This CDR3 region has 15 residues.

This clonotype was observed a handful of times. The CDR3, as DNA: TGTGCCAGCAGTAATTCAGCGGCCCTCTATGGCTACACCTTC. Amino acids: CASSNSAALYGYTF. This rearrangement joins TRBV2 to TRBJ1-2; the D is unclear. The germline V and J ends were trimmed by 5 bases and 4 bases, with 14 bases remaining between them. This CDR3 spans 14 amino acids. Germline V CDR1 and CDR2: SNHLY, FYNNEI.

J is TRBJ1-4 and V is TRBV11-2; tentatively, D is TRBD1 (6 bases). V lost 5 bases, J lost 8 bases, and 30 bases lay in between. This CDR3 contains 19 residues. Germline-derived CDR1 and CDR2 are SGHAT and FQNNGV. The DNA for the CDR3 is TGTGCCAGCAGCAATAATTGGGGGGCGGGGGGCCCCCTTAACGAAAAACTGTTTTTT. Translation gives CASSNNWGAGGPLNEKLFF.

This clonotype has at least ten counts. The V gene is TRBV11-1, the J gene TRBJ2-7; D is unresolved. Germline V gene sequence: CDR1 SGHAT, CDR2 FQDESV (reference sequence). The germline V and J ends were trimmed by 5 bases and 0 bases, with 11 bases remaining between them. The CDR3 totals 14 residues. CDR3 amino acids: CASSPTVNSYEQYF. The CDR3 DNA is TGTGCCAGCAGCCCCACAGTAAACTCCTACGAGCAGTACTTC. The full variable domain, its missing parts supplied by reference TRBV11-1 and TRBJ2-7, is EAEVAQSPRYKITEKSQAVAFWCDPISGHATLYWYRQILGQGPELLVQFQDESVVDDSQLPKDRFSAERLKGVDSTLKIQPAELGDSAMYLCASSPTVNSYEQYFGPGTRLTVT.